The 23 T cell receptor beta chains below were found in one sample sequenced in a study of shared clonotypes between healthy human individuals. The data were produced by immunoSEQ multiplex PCR, yet TCRdb's version contains in-frame clones alone and is incomplete. This sample yields approximately 2.3 million clones, of which 85% to 95% are seen a single time; 0.35% to 0.5% belongs to the top ten. The specimen was naive CD4+ T cells from PBMCs. Subset defined: CD45RA+ positively selected. The source of these receptors is a man between 18 and 29 years old in good health. Some clones in this sample may be carry-over from other donors' samples.

The chain links TRBV6-1 to TRBJ2-3; D is undetermined. V was clipped by 1 base and J by 8 bases, with 7 bases between them. The CDR3 has 12 residues. Germline values: CDR1 MNHNS, CDR2 SASEGT. CDR3 region: CASSEVFSTQYF. As DNA, the CDR3 is TGTGCCAGCAGTGAAGTCTTCAGTACGCAGTATTTT.

The genes are TRBV4-1 and TRBJ2-1; no definite D call. This CDR3 is built from 14 residues. Deletions cut 5 bases from V and 3 bases from J, with 11 bases between. The germline gives CDR1 MGHRA, CDR2 YSYEKL. CDR3 sequence: CASSERQNYNEQFF. CDR3 nucleotide sequence: TGCGCCAGCAGCGAGAGGCAAAACTACAATGAGCAGTTCTTC.

This clone occurred a few times. The same CDR3 can be traced to other DNA sequences in this sample. This chain links TRBV19 with TRBJ2-2; D is ambiguous. The CDR3 runs to 14 residues. The germline V gene encodes CDR1 LNHDA and CDR2 SQIVND (reference sequence). Trimming left V 3 bases short and J 1 base short, with 6 bases between. The CDR3 DNA follows: TGTGCCAGTAGTATTCTGCGGAACACCGGGGAGCTGTTTTTT. Amino acid sequence: CASSILRNTGELFF.

The V gene is TRBV11-2, the J gene TRBJ2-2; D gene ambiguous. V was trimmed by 1 base and J by 0 bases, leaving 12 bases between them. Germline CDR1 and CDR2: SGHAT and FQNNGV. CDR3 size: 17 residues. CDR3 in amino acids: CASSLGSRTTNTGELFF. Written as DNA, the CDR3 is TGTGCCAGCAGCTTAGGGTCCCGGACGACGAACACCGGGGAGCTGTTTTTT.

This chain uses TRBV6-5 with TRBJ1-1, with D perhaps TRBD1 (5 bases). Trimming removed 6 bases from V and 5 bases from J, with 16 bases in between. This CDR3 region has 14 residues. From germline, CDR1 is MNHEY and CDR2 SVGAGI. The CDR3 reads CASSLGPLGTEAFF. CDR3 nucleotides: TGTGCCAGCAGCTTGGGACCGCTGGGGACTGAAGCTTTCTTT.

The chain combines TRBV19 with TRBJ1-1; the D gene is possibly TRBD1 (5 bases). The V end was cut by 0 bases, the J end by 4 bases, with 12 bases between. The germline V gene has CDR1 LNHDA and CDR2 SQIVND (reference sequence). The CDR3 has 15 amino acids. CDR3 loop: CASSIDAGRVTEAFF. The CDR3 DNA is TGTGCCAGTAGTATAGATGCGGGACGGGTCACTGAAGCTTTCTTT.

The chain links TRBV5-4 to TRBJ1-5, with TRBD1 matching 7 bases. J was trimmed by 5 bases and V by 0 bases; bases with no gene match: 5. Germline-derived CDR1 and CDR2 are SGHNT and YYREEE (reference sequence). The CDR3 covers 15 residues. For the CDR3, the DNA is TGTGCCAGCAGCTTGGACAGGGGCCCATATCAGCCCCAGCATTTT. The encoded protein is CASSLDRGPYQPQHF.

The rearrangement uses TRBV7-2 and TRBJ1-6; a weak D match, TRBD1 (5 bases). Trimming removed 0 bases at V and 9 bases at J, with 12 bases between. The CDR3 is 15 amino acids. Germline V gives CDR1 SGHTA, CDR2 FQGNSA. DNA of the CDR3: TGTGCCAGCAGCTTAGCGAGACAGTTGTCTTCACCCCTCCACTTT. This translates into CASSLARQLSSPLHF.

V and J are TRBV28 and TRBJ2-7; tentative D call: TRBD2 (5 bases). This CDR3 comprises 14 residues. V was shortened by 3 bases and J by 4 bases, with 13 bases between the two germline ends. The germline V gene has CDR1 MDHEN and CDR2 SYDVKM. CDR3 in DNA: TGTGCCAGCAGTTTGGCACTAGAGATATACGAGCAGTACTTC. It specifies CASSLALEIYEQYF. Looking up the rest from reference TRBV28 and TRBJ2-7 gives the full variable domain: DVKVTQSSRYLVKRTGEKVFLECVQDMDHENMFWYRQDPGLGLRLIYFSYDVKMKEKGDIPEGYSVSREKKERFSLILESASTNQTSMYLCASSLALEIYEQYFGPGTRLTVT.

The V gene is TRBV19, the J gene TRBJ1-1; 9 bases line up with TRBD1. The CDR3 spans 13 residues. V lost 5 bases and J lost 10; bases outside the gene matches: 8. Germline V gene sequence: CDR1 LNHDA, CDR2 SQIVND (reference sequence). The DNA for the CDR3 is TGTGCCAGTAGTTCCCGGACAGGGGCGAGAGCTTTCTTT. It specifies CASSSRTGARAFF.

This chain connects TRBV7-2 to TRBJ2-7; 7 bases agree with TRBD1. Trimming at V came to 3 bases and at J to 6 bases, leaving 5 bases not matched to a gene. In germline, CDR1 is SGHTA, CDR2 FQGNSA. CDR3 length: 13 amino acids. CDR3 region: CASSFTGEGEQYF. The CDR3 nucleotides read TGTGCCAGCAGCTTTACAGGGGAAGGCGAGCAGTACTTC.

The chain combines TRBV18 with TRBJ2-2; perhaps TRBD1 as D (7 bases). Trimming pared 6 bases from V and 4 bases from J, leaving 24 bases between. Germline CDR1 KGHSH, CDR2 LQKENI. The CDR3 length is 18 residues. The CDR3 here is CASSLRGAQGSITGELFF. Written as DNA, the CDR3 is TGTGCCAGCTCCCTCAGGGGGGCACAGGGGTCTATCACCGGGGAGCTGTTTTTT.

The rearrangement links TRBV28 to TRBJ2-1; D is possibly TRBD1 (5 bases). The germline V gene encodes CDR1 MDHEN and CDR2 SYDVKM. The CDR3 has 15 residues. Trimming left V 5 bases short and J 0 bases short, with 11 bases between. The CDR3, as DNA: TGTGCCAGCAGTCGCCCCCAGGGCTCCTACAATGAGCAGTTCTTC. As protein: CASSRPQGSYNEQFF.

J is TRBJ1-1 and V is TRBV5-1; tentative D call: TRBD1 (5 bases). Germline loops: CDR1 SGHRS, CDR2 YFSETQ. CDR3 length equals 15 residues. Trimming shortened V by 4 bases and J by 0 bases, and 13 bases separated the two germline ends. CDR3 sequence: CASSLSGTVNTEAFF. The DNA of the CDR3 is TGCGCCAGCAGCCTCTCCGGGACGGTGAACACTGAAGCTTTCTTT.

This rearrangement joins TRBV7-3 to TRBJ2-3, with D hard to call. The length of the CDR3 is 15 residues. Germline V gene sequence: CDR1 SGHTA, CDR2 FQGTGA. V lost 5 bases and J 0 bases, leaving 12 bases between the germline ends. The CDR3 DNA sequence: TGTGCCAGCAGCGCCCGGACGGCGAGCACAGATACGCAGTATTTT. Protein product: CASSARTASTDTQYF.

The chain joins TRBV10-3 to TRBJ1-1; D not certain. The V gene's germline CDR1 is ENHRY and CDR2 SYGVKD. The CDR3 is made up of 15 amino acids. V lost 10 bases and J 0 bases, leaving 18 bases between the germline ends. The CDR3 sequence: CATRTRWEMNTEAFF. CDR3 DNA sequence: TGTGCCACCCGGACGCGTTGGGAGATGAACACTGAAGCTTTCTTT.

The chain is built from TRBV6-6 and TRBJ2-1, with 10 bases lining up with TRBD2. The CDR3 is 14 residues long. The V gene's germline CDR1 is MNHNY and CDR2 SVGAGI (reference sequence). With 5 bases clipped from V and 7 bases from J, the junction kept 5 bases outside the gene matches. The CDR3 DNA follows: TGTGCCAGCAGTCTAGCGGGAGAGGTGAATGAGCAGTTCTTC. Amino acid sequence: CASSLAGEVNEQFF.

The chain has TRBV6-5 and TRBJ2-5; a possible D gene is TRBD2 (5 bases). Between the trimmed V and J ends, which lost 2 bases and 5 bases, there was a span of 15 bases. The CDR3 loop spans 15 amino acids. From germline, CDR1 is MNHEY and CDR2 SVGAGI. The CDR3 DNA is TGTGCCAGCAGTTACGATGAGGGTAGAGTTGAGACCCAGTACTTC. Its translation is CASSYDEGRVETQYF.

The rearrangement joins TRBV9 to TRBJ2-2; TRBD1 might be the D (5 bases). V dropped 1 base and J dropped 4 bases, with 14 bases sitting between them. The CDR3 extends over 16 amino acids. CDR1 is SGDLS, CDR2 YYNGEE, per germline. The CDR3 DNA sequence: TGTGCCAGCAGCGTAAAGGGGCAGTGGGGCACCGGGGAGCTGTTTTTT. It specifies CASSVKGQWGTGELFF. Complete variable domain (other parts from reference TRBV9 and TRBJ2-2): DSGVTQTPKHLITATGQRVTLRCSPRSGDLSVYWYQQSLDQGLQFLIQYYNGEERAKGNILERFSAQQFPDLHSELNLSSLELGDSALYFCASSVKGQWGTGELFFGEGSRLTVL.

The rearrangement uses TRBV4-1 and TRBJ2-5; 9 bases are a match to TRBD1. CDR1 and CDR2 (germline): MGHRA, YSYEKL. With 8 bases clipped from V and 5 bases from J, the junction kept 9 bases outside the gene matches. This CDR3 has 14 amino acids. In nucleotides, the CDR3 is TGCGCCAGCGGGCCGGGACAGGGAACGGAGACCCAGTACTTC. Protein product: CASGPGQGTETQYF.

In DNA, the CDR3 is TGTGCCAGCAGTTCGTTTCACCACTCCAGTGGCACCTACGAGCAGTACTTC. As protein: CASSSFHHSSGTYEQYF. V and J are TRBV28 and TRBJ2-7; D is undetermined. Trimming shortened V by 4 bases and J by 2 bases, and 21 bases separated the two germline ends. Germline values: CDR1 MDHEN, CDR2 SYDVKM. The CDR3 has 17 amino acids.

This chain joins TRBV11-2 and TRBJ2-1; tentative D call: TRBD2 (5 bases). Germline CDR1 SGHAT, CDR2 FQNNGV. Trimming shortened V by 0 bases and J by 10 bases, and 7 bases separated the two germline ends. The CDR3 is made up of 12 amino acids. CDR3 DNA sequence: TGTGCCAGCAGCTTAGAGCAGCGGGAGCAGTTCTTC. Translated, it gives CASSLEQREQFF.

CDR3 region: CASRDSGRESYEQYF. As DNA, the CDR3 is TGTGCCAGTAGGGATAGTGGGCGGGAGAGCTACGAGCAGTACTTC. The chain recombines TRBV19 with TRBJ2-7, with 7 bases identical to TRBD2. Germline V gives CDR1 LNHDA, CDR2 SQIVND (reference sequence). The CDR3 covers 15 residues. The V and J ends lost 6 bases and 3 bases, in that order; junction bases with no gene match: 11.